These T cell receptor beta chains were read from a single sample in a study of CD8+ T cells in alopecia areata. Measured with immunoSEQ multiplex PCR; TCRdb has only the in-frame clones, and not every one. The sample records some 190,000 clones, 45% to 65% being singletons. This sample comprised CD4+ T cells sorted from blood, obtained at week 4, from a patient treated with tofacitinib. These receptors came from a human donor with alopecia areata. Both conserved end residues are part of each CDR3. D genes are given only for firm matches. Some rows have no size entry. The others give once, few or many, or a class for an expanded clone.

d_gene,v_gene,j_gene,abundance,len,CDR3aa,CDR3nt
TRBD1,TRBV6-5,TRBJ1-5,.,13,CASSWTGGSAQHF,TGTGCCAGCAGTTGGACAGGGGGCTCAGCCCAGCATTTT
.,TRBV25-1,TRBJ2-5,.,14,CASSDGLMLETQYF,TGTGCCAGCAGTGATGGGTTGATGTTGGAGACCCAGTACTTC
.,TRBV11-2,TRBJ1-3,.,16,CASSDPGPVSGNTIYF,TGTGCCAGCAGCGACCCGGGACCGGTCTCTGGAAACACCATATATTTT
TRBD2,TRBV2,TRBJ2-1,few,15,CASSEERETYNEQFF,TGTGCCAGCAGTGAAGAGCGGGAAACCTACAATGAGCAGTTCTTC
.,TRBV6-1,TRBJ1-1,few,11,CASSGHTEAFF,TGTGCCAGCAGCGGTCACACTGAAGCTTTCTTT
TRBD2,TRBV7-8,TRBJ2-5,.,18,CASSPGLGGLAGGETQYF,TGTGCCAGCAGCCCCGGGTTGGGTGGGCTAGCGGGAGGAGAGACCCAGTACTTC
TRBD2,TRBV19,TRBJ2-7,.,14,CASGGSGRVNEQYF,TGTGCCAGTGGAGGTAGCGGGAGAGTCAACGAGCAGTACTTC
TRBD2,TRBV30,TRBJ2-1,.,12,CAWSVETSRQFF,TGTGCCTGGAGTGTTGAGACTAGCCGGCAGTTCTTC
.,TRBV7-9,TRBJ2-1,once,14,CASTLPPFGDEQFF,TGTGCCAGCACCCTCCCCCCCTTTGGGGATGAGCAGTTCTTC
.,TRBV14,TRBJ1-3,.,14,CASSPAQGTHTIYF,TGTGCCAGCAGCCCGGCCCAGGGGACCCACACCATATATTTT
.,TRBV2,TRBJ2-7,few,15,CASSEALQGIYEQYF,TGTGCCAGCAGTGAAGCGCTTCAGGGGATCTACGAGCAGTACTTC
.,TRBV7-9,TRBJ2-5,.,15,CASSLEGTAQETQYF,TGTGCCAGCAGCTTAGAAGGGACGGCCCAAGAGACCCAGTACTTC
TRBD1,TRBV6-5,TRBJ1-5,.,16,CASSYSVQGAGQPQHF,TGTGCCAGCAGTTACTCGGTGCAGGGGGCTGGGCAGCCCCAGCATTTT
TRBD1,TRBV30,TRBJ1-2,few,11,CGQGAFYGYTF,TGTGGACAGGGGGCTTTCTATGGCTACACCTTC
.,TRBV7-3,TRBJ2-3,.,16,CASSPTRGLRTDTQYF,TGTGCCAGCAGCCCAACCCGGGGGCTCAGGACAGATACGCAGTATTTT
TRBD1,TRBV25-1,TRBJ2-3,.,15,CASSTGQSLTDTQYF,TGTGCCAGCAGTACGGGACAGAGTCTCACAGATACGCAGTATTTT
.,TRBV19,TRBJ1-5,.,14,CASSISRANQPQHF,TGTGCCAGTAGTATAAGCAGGGCAAATCAGCCCCAGCATTTT
.,TRBV4-1,TRBJ1-2,few,14,CASSQDTRSRGYTF,TGCGCCAGCAGCCAAGATACTCGCTCGAGGGGCTACACCTTC
TRBD1,TRBV5-6,TRBJ2-3,few,15,CASSFWDRTTDTQYF,TGTGCCAGCAGCTTCTGGGACAGGACTACAGATACGCAGTATTTT
.,TRBV28,TRBJ2-3,.,14,CASSPGGNTDTQYF,TGTGCCAGCAGTCCTGGTGGGAACACAGATACGCAGTATTTT
TRBD2,TRBV29-1,TRBJ2-1,.,11,CSVPGGYEQFF,TGCAGCGTACCGGGAGGGTATGAGCAGTTCTTC
.,TRBV7-3,TRBJ1-2,.,17,CASSLLAGGLSNYGYTF,TGTGCCAGCAGCTTATTGGCAGGAGGACTTTCTAACTATGGCTACACCTTC
TRBD1,TRBV29-1,TRBJ2-3,.,13,CTVTGGGTDTQYF,TGCACCGTAACAGGGGGAGGCACAGATACGCAGTATTTT
.,TRBV4-3,TRBJ1-2,.,15,CASSQVQGPNYGYTF,TGCGCCAGCAGCCAAGTACAGGGACCGAACTATGGCTACACCTTC
.,TRBV14,TRBJ1-4,.,13,CASSGGLREKLFF,TGTGCCAGCAGTGGGGGCCTCCGGGAAAAACTGTTTTTT
.,TRBV30,TRBJ1-5,.,15,CAWSDHPISIQPQHF,TGTGCCTGGAGTGACCATCCTATTAGCATTCAGCCCCAGCATTTT
.,TRBV29-1,TRBJ2-2,few,13,CSVEVVGGGELFF,TGCAGCGTTGAAGTGGTGGGAGGCGGGGAGCTGTTTTTT
.,TRBV6-1,TRBJ1-5,.,13,CASRGQSNQPQHF,TGTGCCAGTAGAGGACAAAGCAATCAGCCCCAGCATTTT
.,TRBV5-1,TRBJ2-2,.,15,CASSLDSGSNGELFF,TGCGCCAGCAGCTTGGACTCCGGGAGTAACGGGGAGCTGTTTTTT
.,TRBV5-1,TRBJ1-4,.,16,CASSLGTGTTNEKLFF,TGCGCCAGCAGCTTGGGTACAGGGACAACTAATGAAAAACTGTTTTTT
TRBD2,TRBV29-1,TRBJ2-3,few,14,CSADRPAGVNTQYF,TGCAGCGCTGACCGGCCAGCGGGAGTAAATACGCAGTATTTT
.,TRBV30,TRBJ1-1,.,13,CAWSVQRGTEAFF,TGTGCCTGGAGTGTACAACGGGGGACTGAAGCTTTCTTT
.,TRBV27,TRBJ2-5,.,16,CASSFRGGTERETQYF,TGTGCCAGCAGTTTCAGAGGGGGGACCGAGCGGGAGACCCAGTACTTC
.,TRBV9,TRBJ2-6,.,15,CASSVAGTGANVLTF,TGTGCCAGCAGCGTAGCGGGGACCGGGGCCAACGTCCTGACTTTC
.,TRBV18,TRBJ1-5,.,14,CASSPSTDNQPQHF,TGTGCCAGCTCACCTTCGACAGACAATCAGCCCCAGCATTTT
.,TRBV19,TRBJ1-2,once,13,CASSSRTNYGYTF,TGTGCCAGTAGTTCTCGGACTAACTATGGCTACACCTTC
TRBD1,TRBV5-4,TRBJ1-1,.,14,CASSLGQGTTEAFF,TGTGCCAGCAGCTTGGGACAGGGGACCACTGAAGCTTTCTTT
.,TRBV11-2,TRBJ2-5,.,11,CASSSRETQYF,TGTGCCAGCAGCTCTAGGGAGACCCAGTACTTC
TRBD2,TRBV18,TRBJ2-1,few,15,CASSPGTSARNEQFF,TGTGCCAGCTCACCCGGGACTAGCGCTCGCAATGAGCAGTTCTTC
TRBD2,TRBV7-9,TRBJ2-7,.,13,CASSLGGFDEQYF,TGTGCCAGCAGCTTGGGAGGGTTCGACGAGCAGTACTTC
TRBD1,TRBV5-4,TRBJ1-5,few,15,CASSLGQGRDQPQHF,TGTGCCAGCAGCTTGGGACAGGGGCGGGATCAGCCCCAGCATTTT
.,TRBV25-1,TRBJ2-3,.,15,CASSLGGAGQDTQYF,TGTGCCAGCAGCTTGGGGGGGGCAGGGCAGGATACGCAGTATTTT
.,TRBV2,TRBJ1-4,.,14,CASSEQQANEKLFF,TGTGCCAGCAGTGAACAACAGGCGAATGAAAAACTGTTTTTT
.,TRBV30,TRBJ1-5,.,15,CAWRVGGSVNQPQHF,TGTGCCTGGAGGGTCGGGGGTTCGGTCAATCAGCCCCAGCATTTT
TRBD2,TRBV18,TRBJ2-3,few,19,CASSPRTSSLTSSTDTQYF,TGTGCCAGCTCACCCAGGACTAGCTCTCTAACTTCTAGCACAGATACGCAGTATTTT
.,TRBV29-1,TRBJ2-7,.,13,CSVERLGSYEQYF,TGCAGCGTTGAACGCCTCGGATCCTACGAGCAGTACTTC
.,TRBV4-1,TRBJ2-1,.,16,CASRDSGTLGNNEQFF,TGCGCCAGCAGAGATTCCGGGACTCTCGGAAACAATGAGCAGTTCTTC
TRBD2,TRBV5-1,TRBJ2-7,.,17,CASSLAWTSGSGDEQYF,TGCGCCAGCAGCTTGGCCTGGACTAGCGGGAGTGGAGACGAGCAGTACTTC
.,TRBV30,TRBJ1-2,once,9,CAGGDGYTF,TGTGCCGGGGGGGACGGCTACACCTTC
.,TRBV19,TRBJ1-5,.,15,CASTTGSYGNQPQHF,TGTGCCAGTACTACAGGGAGTTACGGCAATCAGCCCCAGCATTTT
.,TRBV29-1,TRBJ2-5,.,11,CACRDSITQYF,TGCGCCTGCCGGGACTCCATAACCCAGTACTTC
.,TRBV25-1,TRBJ2-3,.,12,CASSENTDTQYF,TGTGCCAGCAGTGAAAACACAGATACGCAGTATTTT
.,TRBV28,TRBJ2-5,.,11,CASRGEETQYF,TGTGCCAGCAGGGGTGAGGAGACCCAGTACTTC
TRBD2,TRBV29-1,TRBJ2-5,few,12,CSAGTTQETQYF,TGCAGCGCAGGGACTACCCAAGAGACCCAGTACTTC
.,TRBV4-2,TRBJ2-5,.,14,CASSQVGSQETQYF,TGTGCCAGCAGCCAAGTAGGCAGCCAAGAGACCCAGTACTTC
.,TRBV2,TRBJ2-7,.,13,CASGAGPTYEQYF,TGTGCCTCGGGAGCGGGCCCAACCTACGAGCAGTACTTC
.,TRBV30,TRBJ2-5,.,12,CAWSPRWETQYF,TGTGCCTGGAGCCCCCGTTGGGAGACCCAGTACTTC
TRBD1,TRBV18,TRBJ1-1,.,14,CASSPDRVIGEAFF,TGTGCCAGCTCACCTGACAGGGTAATTGGTGAAGCTTTCTTT